This is a list of T cell receptor beta chains from one sample in a study of blood T cell repertoires in COVID-19. Assay used: immunoSEQ multiplex PCR; TCRdb lists only in-frame clones, some missing. The sample contains about 120,000 clones, around four fifths of which appear only once. The sequencing sample was made of peripheral blood. The receptor set was obtained from a man in his 70s with active or convalescent COVID-19. CDR3s include the opening cysteine and the closing phenylalanine or tryptophan. A D gene is named only where the DNA matches it firmly. A clone size is listed for some rows: how often the clone was seen (once, few, many), or a class if it is expanded.

abundance	v_gene	j_gene	d_gene	CDR3aa	CDR3nt
-	TRBV10-3	TRBJ1-6	-	CAISESSAEISPLHF	TGTGCCATCAGTGAGTCGAGTGCTGAGATATCACCCCTCCACTTT
-	TRBV24-1	TRBJ2-1	TRBD2	CATSDPGTSGSFHNEQFF	TGTGCCACCAGTGACCCTGGGACTAGCGGGAGTTTCCACAATGAGCAGTTCTTC
-	TRBV6-1	TRBJ1-2	-	CASSGRGGAVSYGYTF	TGTGCCAGCAGTGGCCGGGGGGGGGCGGTATCCTATGGCTACACCTTC
-	TRBV7-2	TRBJ1-2	TRBD1	CASSLGGQGSYGYTF	TGTGCCAGCAGCTTAGGGGGACAGGGATCGTATGGCTACACCTTC
-	TRBV19	TRBJ1-5	-	CASSVDRYQPQHF	TGTGCCAGTAGTGTTGACAGGTATCAGCCCCAGCATTTT
-	TRBV6-5	TRBJ1-6	TRBD1	CASSRRQGANSPLHF	TGTGCCAGCAGTAGACGACAGGGGGCTAATTCACCCCTCCACTTT
-	TRBV14	TRBJ2-1	-	CASSPLTRDEQFF	TGTGCCAGCAGCCCACTAACTAGGGATGAGCAGTTCTTC
few	TRBV7-2	TRBJ1-4	-	CASSLAPVGSENLFF	TGTGCCAGCAGCTTAGCGCCTGTGGGCAGTGAGAACCTGTTTTTT
-	TRBV4-2	TRBJ2-3	-	CASSPAGTDTQYF	TGTGCCAGCAGCCCAGCGGGCACAGATACGCAGTATTTT
few	TRBV3-1/TRBV3-2	TRBJ1-1	-	CASSQAGRYTEAFF	TGTGCCAGCAGCCAAGCTGGGAGGTACACTGAAGCTTTCTTT
-	TRBV19	TRBJ2-1	TRBD2	CASRRGGEIYNEQFF	TGTGCCAGTAGGCGGGGGGGGGAAATTTACAATGAGCAGTTCTTC
-	TRBV7-3	TRBJ1-5	-	CASSLDRNQPQHF	TGTGCCAGCAGCCTAGACAGAAATCAGCCCCAGCATTTT
once	TRBV5-6	TRBJ1-2	-	CASSQGHKGEGYTF	TGTGCCAGCAGCCAGGGACATAAAGGGGAGGGCTACACCTTC
few	TRBV10-3	TRBJ2-7	TRBD2	CAISGSSGENYEQYF	TGTGCCATCAGTGGTTCTAGCGGGGAAAACTACGAGCAGTACTTC
-	TRBV3-1/TRBV3-2	TRBJ2-7	-	CASSSIQGNEQYF	TGTGCCAGCAGTTCCATACAGGGCAACGAGCAGTACTTC
-	TRBV30	TRBJ1-5	-	CAWSNRDQPQHF	TGTGCCTGGAGTAACCGGGATCAGCCCCAGCATTTT
-	TRBV19	TRBJ1-2	-	CASSTDRPSYGYTF	TGTGCCAGTAGTACTGACAGGCCGTCCTATGGCTACACCTTC
-	TRBV19	TRBJ2-7	TRBD1	CASSAQTGGSEQYF	TGTGCCAGTAGTGCCCAGACAGGGGGCAGCGAGCAGTACTTC
few	TRBV7-3	TRBJ2-7	TRBD1	CASSAGTGSYEQYF	TGTGCCAGCAGCGCCGGGACAGGATCCTACGAGCAGTACTTC
-	TRBV19	TRBJ1-5	TRBD1	CASSPRQGTGNQPQHF	TGTGCCAGTAGTCCGCGACAGGGGACGGGCAATCAGCCCCAGCATTTT
few	TRBV10-1	TRBJ1-2	-	CASTHPGQPPLLYGYTF	TGCGCCAGCACCCACCCCGGACAGCCTCCGCTCCTCTATGGCTACACCTTC
-	TRBV14	TRBJ2-7	TRBD1	CASSPGQGSYEQYF	TGTGCCAGCAGCCCAGGACAGGGGAGCTACGAGCAGTACTTC
-	TRBV6-2/TRBV6-3	TRBJ2-7	TRBD2	CASSYRGGRAYEQYF	TGTGCCAGCAGTTACCGGGGAGGGCGGGCCTACGAGCAGTACTTC
once	TRBV27	TRBJ2-3	TRBD2	CASSSPWTRSTDTQYF	TGTGCCAGCAGTTCCCCTTGGACTAGAAGCACAGATACGCAGTATTTT
-	TRBV12-5	TRBJ2-1	-	CASGSLRGVNEQFF	TGTGCTAGTGGTTCCCTGAGAGGTGTAAATGAGCAGTTCTTC
few	TRBV5-1	TRBJ2-1	-	CASSLTPTNYNEQFF	TGCGCCAGCAGCTTGACTCCCACGAATTACAATGAGCAGTTCTTC
-	TRBV6-5	TRBJ1-1	TRBD1	CASSYSQGAFTEAFF	TGTGCCAGCAGTTACTCGCAGGGGGCTTTCACTGAAGCTTTCTTT
few	TRBV2	TRBJ2-1	TRBD2	CASGLAGYNEQFF	TGTGCCAGCGGACTAGCGGGATACAATGAGCAGTTCTTC
-	TRBV5-4	TRBJ2-7	TRBD2	CASSPGGGRYEQYF	TGTGCCAGCAGCCCCGGGGGGGGTCGTTACGAGCAGTACTTC
-	TRBV2	TRBJ1-5	-	CASSEPRDNNQPQHF	TGTGCCAGCAGTGAGCCCCGGGACAACAATCAGCCCCAGCATTTT
-	TRBV28	TRBJ2-7	TRBD2	CASSRGGSYEQYF	TGTGCCAGCAGCCGGGGGGGCTCCTACGAGCAGTACTTC
-	TRBV18	TRBJ2-1	TRBD2	CASSPGTSEHEQFF	TGTGCCAGCTCACCCGGGACTAGCGAACATGAGCAGTTCTTC
-	TRBV25-1	TRBJ2-2	TRBD1	CASSTRGQAFGELFF	TGTGCCAGCAGTACCCGCGGACAGGCGTTCGGGGAGCTGTTTTTT
-	TRBV6-4	TRBJ2-3	TRBD2	CASSPGLTSTDTQYF	TGTGCCAGCAGCCCGGGACTAACTAGCACAGATACGCAGTATTTT
-	TRBV7-3	TRBJ2-3	-	CASSFGGKTDTQYF	TGTGCCAGCAGCTTTGGCGGGAAGACAGATACGCAGTATTTT
-	TRBV7-9	TRBJ2-5	-	CASSQKGETQYF	TGTGCCAGCAGCCAAAAGGGGGAGACCCAGTACTTC
-	TRBV9	TRBJ2-2	-	CASSVDPRESGELFF	TGTGCCAGCAGCGTAGATCCCCGGGAGTCCGGGGAGCTGTTTTTT
-	TRBV28	TRBJ1-2	TRBD1	CASSVTGGFYGYTF	TGTGCCAGCAGTGTGACAGGGGGCTTCTATGGCTACACCTTC
-	TRBV12-3/TRBV12-4	TRBJ2-5	TRBD1	CASSLDRAETQYF	TGTGCCAGCAGCCTTGACAGGGCAGAGACCCAGTACTTC
-	TRBV14	TRBJ2-1	-	CASSQDFGGNSYNEQFF	TGTGCCAGCAGCCAAGATTTTGGCGGAAACTCCTACAATGAGCAGTTCTTC
-	TRBV2	TRBJ2-5	TRBD2	CASRPRTSGSQETQYF	TGTGCCAGCAGACCACGGACTAGCGGGAGTCAAGAGACCCAGTACTTC
-	TRBV5-1	TRBJ2-3	TRBD2	CASSLAVAGDTQYF	TGCGCCAGCAGCTTGGCGGTAGCGGGAGATACGCAGTATTTT
-	TRBV19	TRBJ2-1	TRBD2	CASSPRGGNEQFF	TGTGCCAGTAGTCCCCGGGGGGGCAATGAGCAGTTCTTC
-	TRBV7-3	TRBJ2-5	TRBD2	CASSDRRGGQETQYF	TGTGCCAGCAGCGACCGGAGGGGAGGGCAAGAGACCCAGTACTTC
-	TRBV5-4	TRBJ2-5	TRBD1	CASSRPGGQETQYF	TGTGCCAGCAGCAGACCAGGGGGACAAGAGACCCAGTACTTC
-	TRBV5-1	TRBJ2-5	TRBD1	CASSPGQPQETQYF	TGCGCCAGCAGCCCGGGACAGCCACAAGAGACCCAGTACTTC
once	TRBV6-6	TRBJ2-5	TRBD2	CASRRTSGQETQYF	TGTGCCAGCAGGCGGACTAGCGGTCAAGAGACCCAGTACTTC
-	TRBV7-6	TRBJ2-3	-	CASSLVGAGFSTDTQYF	TGTGCCAGCAGCTTAGTAGGAGCGGGTTTTAGCACAGATACGCAGTATTTT
few	TRBV25-1	TRBJ2-1	TRBD2	CASSELAGLAGVDEQFF	TGTGCCAGCAGTGAATTGGCGGGACTAGCGGGAGTAGATGAGCAGTTCTTC
-	TRBV23-1	TRBJ1-5	-	CASSQSGLELGNQPQHF	TGCGCCAGCAGTCAATCTGGGCTGGAATTAGGCAATCAGCCCCAGCATTTT
-	TRBV5-1	TRBJ2-7	-	CASRWTYSYEQYF	TGCGCCAGCAGGTGGACTTACTCCTACGAGCAGTACTTC
-	TRBV11-2	TRBJ2-7	-	CASSRGTLGYEQYF	TGTGCCAGCAGCCGCGGGACGCTTGGATACGAGCAGTACTTC
-	TRBV2	TRBJ1-4	-	CASNQATESNEKLFF	TGTGCCAGCAATCAGGCGACAGAATCTAATGAAAAACTGTTTTTT
-	TRBV2	TRBJ1-1	TRBD1	CASRTAGGERTEAFF	TGTGCCAGCAGGACCGCAGGGGGCGAAAGGACTGAAGCTTTCTTT
once	TRBV29-1	TRBJ2-5	-	CSVEIGGQRGTQYF	TGCAGCGTTGAAATAGGCGGACAGAGGGGGACCCAGTACTTC
-	TRBV6-5	TRBJ1-5	TRBD1	CASSPWDSHQPQHF	TGTGCCAGCAGTCCCTGGGACAGCCATCAGCCCCAGCATTTT
-	TRBV10-3	TRBJ2-1	TRBD2	CAISESSGGHNEQFF	TGTGCCATCAGTGAGTCTTCGGGGGGTCACAATGAGCAGTTCTTC
-	TRBV2	TRBJ1-3	-	CASMLGYSGNTIYF	TGTGCCAGCATGTTGGGCTACTCTGGAAACACCATATATTTT
-	TRBV30	TRBJ1-4	-	CAWRGATNEKLFF	TGTGCCTGGAGGGGAGCCACTAATGAAAAACTGTTTTTT